This TCR beta chain was profiled in a study of blood T cell repertoires in COVID-19. About the study: Material from acute and convalescent COVID-19 was sourced from the United States, Italy and Spain.

TCRdb keeps only in-frame clones here, not all; method: immunoSEQ multiplex PCR. Found here are approximately 300,000 clones, 75% to 90% of them singletons; the top ten hold 1.9%. The germline gives CDR1 SGHDT, CDR2 YYEEEE. V lost 2 bases and J lost 6; bases outside the gene matches: 5. The CDR3 has 15 residues. The chain carries TRBV5-6 and TRBJ1-3; 10 bases are a match to TRBD1. Sequencing used PBMCs or T cells enriched from blood (not recorded which). The TCR originated in a woman aged 25-40 years who had been exposed to COVID-19. The DNA for the CDR3 is TGTGCCAGCAGCTTCCTCGACAGGGGGCCAAACACCATATATTTT. It translates to CASSFLDRGPNTIYF.